This entry lists 21 T cell receptor beta chains sequenced from one sample in a study of spatial heterogeneity in lung cancer. One entry per CDR3 protein results from TCRdb running MiXCR on the 5' RACE reads. The sample lists about 26,000 distinct CDR3 sequences, around 13% occurring once. Time point given: sample taken at primary tumor resection. The sequenced material consisted of unsorted whole RNA from tumor, nontumor lung or frozen PBMC. Sequencing was performed on PBMCs, taken at surgery. The origin of the receptors is a female donor with early-stage non-small cell lung cancer.

This clonotype was picked up many times. The CDR3 protein is CASSLRGHNEQFF. DNA of the CDR3: TGTGCCAGCAGTTTGCGGGGACACAATGAGCAGTTCTTC. The chain recombines TRBV27 with TRBJ2-1; possibly TRBD2 for D (6 bases). Per germline, CDR1 MNHEY and CDR2 SMNVEV (reference sequence). The CDR3 has 13 residues. V lost 3 bases, J lost 5 bases, and 8 bases lay in between.

This clonotype is medium-sized. The genes are TRBV20-1 and TRBJ1-6, with 9 nucleotides matching TRBD1. Unmatched junction bases numbered 7, after V lost 6 bases and J lost 7 bases. The CDR3 runs to 14 residues. Germline V lookup: CDR1 DFQATT, CDR2 SNEGSKA (reference sequence). The CDR3 bases are TGCAGTGCCGAGGATGACAGGGGGAATTCACCCCTCCACTTT. The encoded protein is CSAEDDRGNSPLHF.

This chain uses TRBV29-1 with TRBJ2-7, with D perhaps TRBD1 or TRBD2 (8 bases each). V lost 6 bases to trimming and J lost 3 bases, with 18 bases between them. Per the germline V gene, CDR1 is SQVTM and CDR2 is ANQGSEA. The CDR3 is 14 amino acids. In nucleotides, the CDR3 is TGCAGCGTCCGGGGGGGACAGGAGCTCTACGAGCAGTACTTC. Its protein product is CSVRGGQELYEQYF.

This clonotype was detected many times. A junction end diverges from the germline sequence, so it may reflect a read error. The V and J genes are TRBV7-7 and TRBJ2-1, with TRBD2 identical over 12 bases. The CDR3 is 15 residues long. In germline, CDR1 is SSHAT, CDR2 FNYEAQ (reference sequence). As DNA, the CDR3 is TGTGCTAGCAGCCGGACTAGCGGGGAGGACAATGAGCAGTTCTTC. Its protein is CASSRTSGEDNEQFF.

This chain links TRBV5-1 with TRBJ1-1; D possibly corresponds to TRBD1 (5 bases). Germline V gene lookup returns CDR1 SGHRS and CDR2 YFSETQ. V lost 1 base to trimming and J lost 1 base, with 14 bases between them. CDR3 length: 16 amino acids. The CDR3 region is CASSLQGGRTNTEAFF. The DNA for the CDR3 is TGCGCCAGCAGCTTGCAGGGAGGGAGGACGAACACTGAAGCTTTCTTT.

Details on this clonotype: Germline and junction disagree at one end, which may indicate a read error. This chain joins TRBV2 and TRBJ1-6; 8 bases match TRBD1. Germline loops: CDR1 SNHLY, CDR2 FYNNEI. The CDR3 loop spans 16 amino acids. The CDR3 region has the DNA TGTGCCAACAGTGGAGTTGGACAGGGAGGGGATTCACCCCTCCACTTT. Its translation: CANSGVGQGGDSPLHF.

This clonotype came up many times. The CDR3 DNA reads TGTGCCATCAGCTGGAGGGCTGAGAGCACAGATACGCAGTATTTT. Amino acids: CAISWRAESTDTQYF. The chain employs TRBV10-3 and TRBJ2-3; perhaps TRBD2 as D (6 bases). Per germline, CDR1 ENHRY and CDR2 SYGVKD. The V end was cut by 6 bases, the J end by 0 bases, with 13 bases between. The length of the CDR3 is 15 residues.

This clonotype showed up many times. J is TRBJ2-7 and V is TRBV27; 7 bases are shared with TRBD2. The J segment lost 7 bases and the V segment lost 7 bases, leaving 19 bases of the junction unmatched. This CDR3 contains 16 residues. Germline V gives CDR1 MNHEY, CDR2 SMNVEV (reference sequence). In DNA, the CDR3 is TGTGCCAGCAAAGGTTTGCGGGGAGGGCCCTCGGGGGAGCAGTACTTC. Its protein is CASKGLRGGPSGEQYF.

The chain combines TRBV20-1 with TRBJ2-2; D might be TRBD1 (7 bases). Between the trimmed V and J ends, which lost 8 bases and 4 bases, there was a span of 17 bases. Looked up from germline, CDR1 is DFQATT and CDR2 is SNEGSKA (reference sequence). The CDR3 length is 14 residues. Here the CDR3 reads CSTHRGLSTGELFF. For the CDR3, the DNA is TGCAGTACCCACAGGGGACTGAGCACCGGGGAGCTGTTTTTT.

This clonotype was counted only a few times. The V call is TRBV5-6, the J call TRBJ2-3; TRBD2 matches at 8 bases. The CDR3 consists of 15 residues. In germline, CDR1 is SGHDT, CDR2 YYEEEE. J gave up 6 bases and V 6 bases, and 12 bases lay outside the gene matches. CDR3 in DNA: TGTGCCAGCACACCCCCCGCGGGAGGTGTGGATACGCAGTATTTT. Translated: CASTPPAGGVDTQYF.

This clonotype has at least ten counts. In nucleotides, the CDR3 is TGTGCCAGCAGTGAAAACCCGGCGGGAGGAGACGAGCAGTACTTC. Encoded protein: CASSENPAGGDEQYF. This chain links TRBV6-1 with TRBJ2-7; 8 nucleotides agree with TRBD2. V gave up 2 bases and J gave up 5 bases; unmatched junction bases: 8. The CDR3 loop spans 15 amino acids. Germline V gene sequence: CDR1 MNHNS, CDR2 SASEGT.

This clonotype has a count of ten or more. The chain combines TRBV6-6 with TRBJ1-5, with 10 bases identical to TRBD1. The CDR3 loop spans 15 amino acids. J lost 4 bases, V lost 6 bases, and 6 bases had no gene match. The V gene's germline CDR1 is MNHNY and CDR2 SVGAGI (reference sequence). CDR3 nucleotide sequence: TGTGCCAGCAGGACCCCGGGACAGGGGAATCAGCCCCAGCATTTT. It specifies CASRTPGQGNQPQHF.

This clonotype was picked up many times. The rearrangement uses TRBV28 and TRBJ2-7; TRBD1 matches 11 bases. CDR1 and CDR2 (germline): MDHEN, SYDVKM. The V segment lost 8 bases and the J segment 6 bases; nucleotides outside the gene matches: 12. CDR3 size: 15 residues. CDR3 sequence reads: CASRPSPGQGVEQYF. The CDR3 nucleotides are TGTGCCAGCCGCCCATCGCCGGGACAGGGGGTCGAGCAGTACTTC.

This clonotype was recorded at least ten times. The chain employs TRBV11-3 and TRBJ1-3; possibly TRBD1 for D (6 bases). Looked up from germline, CDR1 is SGHNT and CDR2 is YENEEA. V was cut by 5 bases and J by 0 bases, with 17 bases left in between. The CDR3 extends over 17 amino acids. The CDR3 nucleotides read TGTGCCAGCAGCCGAGACACCGGGACACCCTCTGGAAACACCATATATTTT. This translates into CASSRDTGTPSGNTIYF.

This clonotype appeared many times. Written as DNA, the CDR3 is TGTGCCAGCAGCTTAGGGGCACCCCTACAAGAGACCCAGTACTTC. Its translation: CASSLGAPLQETQYF. This chain links TRBV7-2 with TRBJ2-5; D gene unclear. The CDR3 consists of 15 residues. V was shortened by 1 base and J by 2 bases, with 11 bases between the two germline ends. CDR1 is SGHTA and CDR2 is FQGNSA in the germline V gene.

This clonotype appeared many times. This chain uses TRBV5-1 with TRBJ2-7, with D unclear. The germline V gene has CDR1 SGHRS and CDR2 YFSETQ. The CDR3 covers 15 residues. V lost 0 bases to trimming and J lost 2 bases, with 12 bases between them. Written as DNA, the CDR3 is TGCGCCAGCAGCTTGGCCAGGAGCGTCCCCTACGAGCAGTACTTC. Its protein product is CASSLARSVPYEQYF. Full variable domain (outside the CDR3, taken from reference TRBV5-1 and TRBJ2-7): KAGVTQTPRYLIKTRGQQVTLSCSPISGHRSVSWYQQTPGQGLQFLFEYFSETQRNKGNFPGRFSGRQFSNSRSEMNVSTLELGDSALYLCASSLARSVPYEQYFGPGTRLTVT.

This clonotype has just a few counts. This sequence may be a read error, since a much larger clone differs from it by one base. The chain carries TRBV6-1 and TRBJ1-2; the D is unclear. The CDR3 is 15 amino acids. Trimming took 2 bases from V and 0 from J, leaving 10 bases between them. CDR1 is MNHNS, CDR2 SASEGT, per germline. CDR3 amino acids: CASSEKAEANYGYTF. The CDR3 bases are TGTGCCAGCAGTGAAAAGGCAGAAGCTAACTATGGCTACACCTTC.

This clonotype occurred many times. The V gene is TRBV6-6, the J gene TRBJ2-2; 10 bases map to TRBD2. CDR3 size: 16 residues. With 2 bases clipped from V and 3 bases from J, the junction kept 3 bases outside the gene matches. The germline V gene has CDR1 MNHNY and CDR2 SVGAGI (reference sequence). In DNA form, the CDR3 reads TGTGCCAGCAGTTACACCCTAGCGGGGGACACCGGGGAGCTGTTTTTT. Its protein product is CASSYTLAGDTGELFF.

At least ten counts were recorded for this clonotype. The chain couples TRBV24-1 to TRBJ2-7; D uncertain. The CDR3 has 14 residues. The V end lost 8 bases, the J end lost 1 base, and 14 bases lay between the germline ends. Germline V gene sequence: CDR1 KGHDR, CDR2 SFDVKD. CDR3 region: CATTFKSNSYEQYF. In nucleotides, the CDR3 is TGTGCCACCACCTTTAAGTCCAATTCCTACGAGCAGTACTTC.

This clonotype was recorded at least ten times. The V and J genes are TRBV29-1 and TRBJ2-5; 8 nucleotides agree with TRBD1. CDR3 length: 12 residues. The ends lost 6 bases at V and 4 bases at J; junction bases unmatched: 4. Germline loops: CDR1 SQVTM, CDR2 ANQGSEA. CDR3 loop: CSVGQGPETQYF. The CDR3 DNA reads TGCAGCGTAGGACAGGGCCCAGAGACCCAGTACTTC.

This clonotype was observed many times. The chain employs TRBV19 and TRBJ2-3; tentative D call: TRBD1 (5 bases). Germline CDR1 is LNHDA and CDR2 is SQIVND (reference sequence). V gave up 9 bases and J gave up 2 bases, with 18 bases separating them. The length of the CDR3 is 15 residues. Written as DNA, the CDR3 is TGTGCCAGCGCGACGGACACCGTTTTCACAGATACGCAGTATTTT. Translating it yields CASATDTVFTDTQYF.